This T cell receptor (beta chain) was retrieved from a study of blood T cell repertoires in COVID-19 (dated by TCRdb to about 2020). With regard to the full study: Samples from collaborators originated in the United States, Italy and Spain and spanned both the acute and convalescent phases of COVID-19. The prospective study material was composed of cDNA or gDNA derived from T cells, B-cell-depleted T cells, or PBMCs. Deeply sampled blood TCRbeta repertoires from subjects exposed to, actively infected with, or recovered from COVID-19 were included in the dataset. The repertoires were made available in a free public database intended to serve as a resource for research on the immune response to SARS-CoV-2. Where available, HLA class I and class II types were taken from metadata supplied by the sample provider and were not determined by assay-based typing. The samples were drawn from the first 160 participants of the ongoing ImmuneRACE study and from 1,200 or so subjects provided by 6 global collaborators. A de-identified subject ID, COVID-19 status, age in years and sex were almost always included in the sample metadata.

The immunoSEQ Assay, a bias-controlled multiplex PCR, was used to amplify TCRbeta CDR3 regions from genomic DNA. The authors' pipeline ran thus. Within the assay, amplification of reference gene primers was used to estimate how many nucleated cells each sample contained. To quantify the absolute abundance of each unique TCRbeta CDR3 rearrangement, sequence reads were collapsed and filtered. For each sample, productive Simpson clonality was calculated by taking the square root of Simpson's diversity index across productive rearrangements. TCRdb holds this immuneACCESS table with in-frame rearrangements only. Some clones are missing; in checked studies, unresolved V genes explain under half, and the rest has no known cause. V, J and clone size are taken as reported in that table, and D and trimming were inferred from the DNA itself. This sample holds about 170,000 clones; 70% to 90% were observed only once. The ten largest clones add up to around 8% of the sample.

Points on this clone: There is no known antigen for this receptor. Base qualities are not recorded, but no much larger clone differs from it by a single base. At the DNA level, this CDR3 is encoded by other sequences in the same sample as well.

One collaborating source in Seattle enrolled patients while the patients were actively infected and followed the patients over time throughout the course of disease. Each collaborating institution followed its own protocols to collect whole blood in K2EDTA tubes. Collaborator samples were shipped for TCRbeta analysis as frozen whole blood, isolated PBMCs, or DNA extracted from either sample type. The CDR3 holds 12 amino acids from the cysteine to the phenylalanine. Solely the CDR3 DNA is kept, with 36 bases framed from the first base. Trimming removed 6 bases from V and 6 bases from J; the gene matches leave 1 base unexplained. The investigation overall reported the following: The quantity of clinical and demographic metadata differed by source and by participant and was supplied without curation.

The TCR sequence derives from a woman older than 75 with COVID-19, enrolled during active disease. The material sequenced was peripheral blood. This chain joins TRBV12-3 or TRBV12-4 to TRBJ2-2; the central 7 bases match TRBD1. CDR3 region: CASRTGPGELFF. The bases read TGTGCCAGCAGGACAGGGCCCGGGGAGCTGTTTTTT.